Here is one TCR beta chain with its context. Its matching antigen is unknown. The record originates from a study of identical twins. Study-level results: Abundant cord blood beta clonotypes carried fewer insertions; memory repertoires showed none.

One entry per CDR3 protein, called by TCRdb with MiXCR from the 5' RACE reads. The repertoire holds 500,000 to 550,000 distinct CDR3 sequences, with around 20% as singletons. The V and J ends lost 0 bases and 0 bases respectively, with 9 bases between them. The germline CDR1 and CDR2 sequences are DFQATT and SNEGSKA (reference sequence). CDR3 length: 15 residues. This same sample was also taken into another study, of yellow fever vaccine responses in identical twins.

Material for sequencing was CD4+ T cells sorted from blood. The chain links TRBV20-1 to TRBJ2-1; D perhaps matches TRBD2 (6 bases). The origin of this receptor is a woman in her late teens or twenties in good health. The CDR3 loop reads CSAREGGNSYNEQFF. The CDR3 DNA sequence: TGCAGTGCTAGAGAGGGCGGGAACTCCTACAATGAGCAGTTCTTC.